This T cell receptor (beta chain) was retrieved from a study of cytomegalovirus exposure and HLA in healthy donors. Primers included in the PCR were 60 Vbeta and 13 Jbeta primers. The protocol was immunoSEQ multiplex PCR, while the TCRdb copy is restricted to in-frame clones and leaves out a portion. Seen here are about 250,000 clones, around 78% observed once, and the top ten hold approximately 0.47%. A remark on this clone: Its antigen remains unknown.

Study-wide results and caveats: A few CMV-associated chains proved CMV antigen-specific in vitro.

This clonotype was sampled from a boy younger than 18 in good health and CMV-seronegative. Source material: PBMCs.

The CDR3 DNA reads TGTGCCAGCAGGATGACAGGGCGCACTGAAGCTTTCTTT. Translating it yields CASRMTGRTEAFF. The V call is TRBV27, the J call TRBJ1-1; 7 nucleotides agree with TRBD1. CDR3 length: 13 amino acids. V lost 6 bases and J lost 4; bases outside the gene matches: 5. Germline V CDR1 and CDR2: MNHEY, SMNVEV (reference sequence).